Listed below are T cell receptor beta chains from one sample, sequenced in a study of T cells after yellow fever vaccination. TCRdb redid the calling of the 5' RACE reads with MiXCR, one entry per CDR3 protein. The table shows 100,000 to 150,000 distinct CDR3 sequences, with over 8% occurring only once. The sample here was CD8+ T cells sorted from PBMCs, taken on the day of the yellow fever booster vaccination. The source is a man aged 18 to 35 who received the YFV17D yellow fever vaccine. The CDR3 runs from the conserved cysteine through the conserved F or W. D genes are given only for firm matches. A row's size may be missing; if present it is once, few, many or a size class.

V: TRBV20-1
D: NA
size: NA
J: TRBJ2-7
DNA: TGCAGTGCTACTCAAGACTCGAGCTCCTACGAGCAGTACTTC
CDR3: CSATQDSSSYEQYF

V: TRBV4-3
D: NA
size: NA
J: TRBJ1-1
DNA: TGCGCCAGCAGCCCTTGGACAGCGAACACTGAAGCTTTCTTT
CDR3: CASSPWTANTEAFF

V: TRBV10-3
D: NA
size: NA
J: TRBJ1-1
DNA: TGTGCCATCAGTGAGTCGGACAGCCTAGCTTTCTTT
CDR3: CAISESDSLAFF

V: TRBV7-8
D: TRBD2
size: few
J: TRBJ2-1
DNA: TGTGCCAGCAGCTTAGCCGGGACTAGCGCCAATGAGCAGTTCTTC
CDR3: CASSLAGTSANEQFF

V: TRBV29-1
D: NA
size: NA
J: TRBJ2-1
DNA: TGCAGCGTCCTTGAAGAGAGCTCCTACAATGAGCAGTTCTTC
CDR3: CSVLEESSYNEQFF

V: TRBV6-5
D: TRBD2
size: few
J: TRBJ2-2
DNA: TGTGCCAGCAGTGGGACTAGTTGGTACCCCGGGGAGCTGTTTTTT
CDR3: CASSGTSWYPGELFF

V: TRBV28
D: NA
size: few
J: TRBJ1-4
DNA: TGTGCCAGCAGTTTATTCCAGGGGACTCTACTGTTTTTT
CDR3: CASSLFQGTLLFF

V: TRBV29-1
D: TRBD2
size: NA
J: TRBJ2-1
DNA: TGCAGCGTTGAAGGGCTTAGCGGGGGGCTCTACAATGAGCAGTTCTTC
CDR3: CSVEGLSGGLYNEQFF

V: TRBV5-1
D: TRBD2
size: many
J: TRBJ2-7
DNA: TGCGCCAGCAGCTTGACGGGGGGGGCCGAGCAGTACTTC
CDR3: CASSLTGGAEQYF

V: TRBV18
D: TRBD2
size: many
J: TRBJ2-1
DNA: TGTGCCAGCTCACCACCGATTTCTAGCGGGGGCCCTCATGAGCAGTTCTTC
CDR3: CASSPPISSGGPHEQFF

V: TRBV12-3/TRBV12-4
D: NA
size: few
J: TRBJ1-5
DNA: TGTGCCAGCACGGTGGACAATCAGCCCCAGCATTTT
CDR3: CASTVDNQPQHF

V: TRBV11-2
D: TRBD2
size: few
J: TRBJ2-2
DNA: TGTGCCAGCAGCTTAACTAGCGGGGGGGCTGGGACCGGGGAGCTGTTTTTT
CDR3: CASSLTSGGAGTGELFF

V: TRBV10-2
D: NA
size: NA
J: TRBJ2-2
DNA: TGCGCCAGCAGTATCAGGGCCGGGGAGCTGTTTTTT
CDR3: CASSIRAGELFF

V: TRBV10-3
D: NA
size: many
J: TRBJ2-2
DNA: TGTGCCATCGGGGGGACAGAAAGGCCCGGGGAGCTGTTTTTT
CDR3: CAIGGTERPGELFF

V: TRBV2
D: NA
size: NA
J: TRBJ2-3
DNA: TGTGCCAGCAGGAGGGGGGACCGTAGCACAGATACGCAGTATTTT
CDR3: CASRRGDRSTDTQYF

V: TRBV12-3/TRBV12-4
D: TRBD2
size: many
J: TRBJ2-1
DNA: TGTGCCAGCAAGGAGCGGGGGGGCCCCAATGAGCAGTTCTTC
CDR3: CASKERGGPNEQFF

V: TRBV5-5
D: NA
size: few
J: TRBJ2-7
DNA: TGTGCCAGCAGCGCATACCAGGGCTACGAGCAGTACTTC
CDR3: CASSAYQGYEQYF

V: TRBV19
D: NA
size: NA
J: TRBJ1-5
DNA: TGTGCCAGTAGTTCGGACGGGAGCAATCAGCCCCAGCATTTT
CDR3: CASSSDGSNQPQHF

V: TRBV7-2
D: TRBD2
size: few
J: TRBJ2-7
DNA: TGTGCCAGCAGCCTGGGGGGGAGAGAGCAGTACTTC
CDR3: CASSLGGREQYF

V: TRBV6-6
D: NA
size: few
J: TRBJ2-3
DNA: TGTGCCAGCGGGGCGGTGGGGGGTGCAGATACGCAGTATTTT
CDR3: CASGAVGGADTQYF